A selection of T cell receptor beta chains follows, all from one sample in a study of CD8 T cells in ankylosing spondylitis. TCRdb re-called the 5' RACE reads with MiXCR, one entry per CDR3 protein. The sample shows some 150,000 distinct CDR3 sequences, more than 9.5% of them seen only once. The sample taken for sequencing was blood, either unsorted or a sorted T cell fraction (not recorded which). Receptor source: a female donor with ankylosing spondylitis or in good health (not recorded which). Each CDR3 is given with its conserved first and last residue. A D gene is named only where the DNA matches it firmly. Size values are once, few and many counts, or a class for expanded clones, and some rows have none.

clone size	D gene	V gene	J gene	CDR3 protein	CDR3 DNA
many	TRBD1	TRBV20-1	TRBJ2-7	CSAEDREKAYEQYF	TGCAGTGCTGAGGACAGGGAGAAGGCCTACGAGCAGTACTTC
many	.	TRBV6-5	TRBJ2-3	CASSYGGAYTDTQYF	TGTGCCAGCAGTTACGGGGGGGCCTACACAGATACGCAGTATTTT
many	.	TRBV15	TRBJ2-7	CATSRDLLDVFSYEQYF	TGTGCCACCAGCAGAGATCTCTTGGACGTCTTCTCCTACGAGCAGTACTTC
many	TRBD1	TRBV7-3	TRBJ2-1	CASSSQGVYNEQFF	TGTGCCAGCAGCTCGCAGGGGGTGTATAATGAGCAGTTCTTC
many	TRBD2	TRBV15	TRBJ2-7	CATSDPGGLSSYEQYF	TGTGCCACCAGCGACCCCGGGGGACTAAGCTCCTACGAGCAGTACTTC
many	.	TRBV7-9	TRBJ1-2	CASSPWIEAYGYTF	TGTGCCAGCAGTCCCTGGATAGAGGCCTATGGCTACACCTTC
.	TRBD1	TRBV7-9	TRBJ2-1	CASSLRGQGVSNEQFF	TGTGCCAGCAGCTTAAGGGGACAGGGGGTAAGCAATGAGCAGTTCTTC
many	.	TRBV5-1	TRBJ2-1	CASSLGGSYNEQFF	TGTGCCAGCAGTTTAGGCGGTTCCTACAATGAGCAGTTCTTC
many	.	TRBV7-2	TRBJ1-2	CATLTRTNYGYTF	TGTGCTACTCTGACACGAACTAACTATGGCTACACCTTC
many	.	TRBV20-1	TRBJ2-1	CSAREVVPLRQQFF	TGCAGTGCTAGAGAGGTTGTGCCCCTCCGTCAGCAGTTCTTC
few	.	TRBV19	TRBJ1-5	CASSMGVKQPQHF	TGTGCCAGTAGTATGGGGGTTAAGCAGCCCCAGCATTTT
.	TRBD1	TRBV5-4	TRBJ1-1	CASITKGTGRAEAFF	TGTGCCAGCATTACAAAGGGGACAGGGAGGGCTGAAGCTTTCTTT
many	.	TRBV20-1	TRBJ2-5	CSAMTLQETQYF	TGCAGTGCCATGACCCTGCAAGAGACCCAGTACTTC
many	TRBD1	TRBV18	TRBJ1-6	CASSRQGLYNSPLHF	TGTGCCAGCTCGCGACAGGGGCTCTATAATTCACCCCTCCACTTT
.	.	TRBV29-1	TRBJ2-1	CSAPPRGRYNEQFF	TGCAGCGCCCCGCCCAGGGGCCGGTACAATGAGCAGTTCTTC
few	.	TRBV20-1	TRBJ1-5	CSARVRQRDQPQHF	TGCAGTGCTAGAGTGAGGCAAAGAGATCAGCCCCAGCATTTT
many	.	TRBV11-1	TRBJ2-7	CASSQWNEQYF	TGTGCCAGCAGCCAGTGGAACGAGCAGTACTTC
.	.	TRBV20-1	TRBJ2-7	CSARGSGSYYEQYF	TGCAGTGCTAGGGGGTCCGGGAGCTACTACGAGCAGTACTTC
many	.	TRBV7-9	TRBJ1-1	CASSDMLTLGNTEAFF	TGTGCCAGCAGCGATATGCTAACCCTGGGGAACACTGAAGCTTTCTTT
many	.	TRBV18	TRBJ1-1	CASSPDQTVNTEAFF	TGTGCCAGCTCACCGGACCAGACAGTGAACACTGAAGCTTTCTTT
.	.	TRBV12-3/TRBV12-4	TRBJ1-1	CASSPGTRNTEAFF	TGTGCCAGCAGTCCTGGGACTAGGAACACTGAAGCTTTCTTT
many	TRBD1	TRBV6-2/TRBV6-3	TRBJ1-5	CASSTPGQGSWSNQPQHF	TGTGCCAGCAGTACCCCGGGACAGGGCAGCTGGAGCAATCAGCCCCAGCATTTT
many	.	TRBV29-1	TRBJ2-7	CSVWDNYEQYF	TGCAGCGTGTGGGACAACTACGAGCAGTACTTC
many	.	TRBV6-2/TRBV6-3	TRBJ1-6	CASRPGGLTYNSPLHF	TGTGCCAGCAGACCTGGGGGCCTTACCTATAATTCACCCCTCCACTTT
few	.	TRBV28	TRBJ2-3	CASTVQRVERAQYF	TGTGCCAGCACGGTCCAGCGAGTCGAGAGGGCGCAGTATTTT
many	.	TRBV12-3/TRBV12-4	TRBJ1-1	CASILGLEAFF	TGTGCCAGCATCTTGGGGTTAGAAGCTTTCTTT
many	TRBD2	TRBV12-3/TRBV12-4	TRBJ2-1	CASSLQILGLGHEQFF	TGTGCCAGCAGTTTACAAATCCTTGGACTAGGCCATGAGCAGTTCTTC
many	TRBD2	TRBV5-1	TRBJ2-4	CASTLSGGAKNIQYF	TGCGCCAGCACCCTGAGCGGGGGTGCCAAAAACATTCAGTACTTC
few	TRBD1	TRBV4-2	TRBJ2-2	CASSQARDRVRGGELFF	TGTGCCAGCAGCCAAGCCCGGGACAGGGTGCGGGGTGGGGAGCTGTTTTTT
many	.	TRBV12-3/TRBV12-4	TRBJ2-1	CASSRRIEIAMRVQFF	TGTGCCAGCAGTCGCCGGATCGAGATAGCAATGAGGGTGCAGTTCTTC
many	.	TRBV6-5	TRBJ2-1	CASSDSLALAYNEQFF	TGTGCCAGCAGTGACTCCCTAGCGCTAGCCTACAATGAGCAGTTCTTC
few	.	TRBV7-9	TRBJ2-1	CASSRGFEQFF	TGTGCCAGCAGCCGAGGTTTTGAGCAGTTCTTC
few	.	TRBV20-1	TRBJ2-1	CSARGGINVRNEQFF	TGCAGTGCTAGAGGGGGGATCAACGTCCGCAATGAGCAGTTCTTC
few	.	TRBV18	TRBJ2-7	CASSPPGQDEQYF	TGTGCCAGCTCACCACCAGGTCAAGACGAGCAGTACTTC
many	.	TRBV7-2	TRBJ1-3	CASSLGRWGISGNTIYF	TGTGCCAGCAGCTTAGGCCGATGGGGGATCTCTGGAAACACCATATATTTT
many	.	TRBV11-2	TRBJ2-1	CASSLDTGTTYNEQFF	TGTGCCAGCAGCTTAGACACGGGAACCACGTACAATGAGCAGTTCTTC
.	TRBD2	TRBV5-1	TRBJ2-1	CASSPRLAGVHEQFF	TGCGCCAGCAGCCCAAGACTAGCGGGAGTACATGAGCAGTTCTTC
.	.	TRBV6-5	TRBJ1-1	CASSSTTAYTEAFF	TGTGCCAGCAGTTCGACGACGGCCTACACTGAAGCTTTCTTT
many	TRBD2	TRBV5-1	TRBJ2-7	CASSLAGGRVAGDHEQYF	TGCGCCAGCAGCTTGGCTGGGGGGAGAGTAGCGGGAGACCACGAGCAGTACTTC
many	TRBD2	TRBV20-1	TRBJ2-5	CSATGTTETQYF	TGCAGTGCTACCGGGACTACAGAGACCCAGTACTTC
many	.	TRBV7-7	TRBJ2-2	CASSSQGPADGELFF	TGTGCCAGCAGCTCCCAGGGACCAGCGGACGGGGAGCTGTTTTTT
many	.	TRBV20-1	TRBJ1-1	CSARGRGINTEAFF	TGCAGTGCTAGAGGCCGGGGAATAAACACTGAAGCTTTCTTT
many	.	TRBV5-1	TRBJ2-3	CASSSGRSTDTQYF	TGCGCCAGCAGCTCCGGACGTTCGACAGATACGCAGTATTTT
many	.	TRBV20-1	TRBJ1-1	CSARDRRRTEAFF	TGCAGTGCTAGAGATCGGAGGAGGACTGAAGCTTTCTTT